The rows below give T cell receptor beta chains drawn from one sample of a study of immune cell composition in non-small cell lung cancer. Libraries were prepared by immunoSEQ multiplex PCR; TCRdb keeps only in-frame clonotypes and omits some of them. The table lists 5,000 to 7,000 clones, approximately 90% of them singletons, with 6.4% in the top ten. Sequenced input: non-adjacent lung tissue. The receptors come from a human donor with non-small cell lung cancer. The CDR3 runs from the conserved cysteine through the conserved F or W. Fields, in order: clone size, J gene, D gene, V gene, CDR3 protein, CDR3 DNA. The D gene is left open where the match is weak. Expanded clones are given a class, and other clones once, few, many or no size at all.

NA	TRBJ2-3	TRBD2	TRBV11-3	CASSVTSGSGDTQYF	TGTGCCAGCAGCGTTACTAGCGGGAGTGGGGATACGCAGTATTTT
once	TRBJ2-3	NA	TRBV28	CARTGYDTQYF	TGTGCCCGAACAGGGTACGATACGCAGTATTTT
NA	TRBJ2-1	TRBD1	TRBV19	CASMDRGIPIPFF	TGTGCCAGTATGGACAGGGGAATCCCTATTCCGTTCTTC
NA	TRBJ1-1	TRBD1	TRBV11-2	CASSLGGTGSNTEAFF	TGTGCCAGCAGCTTAGGCGGGACAGGCTCTAACACTGAAGCTTTCTTT
NA	TRBJ2-7	NA	TRBV27	CASSLTVIDTYEQYF	TGTGCCAGCAGTTTAACGGTAATAGACACCTACGAGCAGTACTTC
NA	TRBJ2-3	NA	TRBV25-1	CASSEWRGSTDTQYF	TGTGCCAGCAGTGAATGGAGAGGTAGCACAGATACGCAGTATTTT
NA	TRBJ2-2	NA	TRBV19	CASHTGNPTGELFF	TGTGCCAGCCATACAGGGAACCCCACCGGGGAGCTGTTTTTT
NA	TRBJ2-3	TRBD2	TRBV11-1	CASSLLAGVTDTQYF	TGTGCCAGCAGCTTACTAGCGGGAGTCACAGATACGCAGTATTTT
NA	TRBJ1-2	NA	TRBV30	CAWSVYSSNYGYTF	TGTGCCTGGAGTGTTTACAGCTCTAACTATGGCTACACCTTC
NA	TRBJ1-3	NA	TRBV11-2	CASSLDLGNTIYF	TGTGCCAGCAGCTTAGATCTGGGAAACACCATATATTTT
NA	TRBJ2-1	NA	TRBV29-1	CSVAGGRSNEQFF	TGCAGCGTTGCGGGCGGGCGAAGCAATGAGCAGTTCTTC
NA	TRBJ2-1	TRBD1	TRBV11-2	CASSSPGQGVYEQFF	TGTGCCAGCAGCTCACCGGGACAGGGTGTCTATGAGCAGTTCTTC
NA	TRBJ2-1	TRBD2	TRBV6-5	CASSYLAGKSYNEQFF	TGTGCCAGCAGTTATCTAGCGGGAAAGTCCTACAATGAGCAGTTCTTC
NA	TRBJ1-5	NA	TRBV19	CASTAGEFGPQHF	TGTGCCAGTACCGCGGGGGAGTTCGGGCCCCAGCATTTT
NA	TRBJ2-3	NA	TRBV11-2	CASSVNGMDSLSQYF	TGTGCCAGCAGCGTAAATGGAATGGACAGCCTATCGCAGTATTTT
NA	TRBJ1-1	TRBD1	TRBV5-5	CASSLLTGTGGLGTEAFF	TGTGCCAGCAGTCTATTGACCGGGACAGGGGGCTTGGGAACTGAAGCTTTCTTT
NA	TRBJ2-7	NA	TRBV9	CASSVGVGGEKEQYF	TGTGCCAGCAGCGTAGGGGTAGGGGGTGAGAAGGAGCAGTACTTC
NA	TRBJ2-7	NA	TRBV5-1	CASKDFGQGKYEQYF	TGCGCCAGCAAGGATTTTGGGCAGGGGAAGTACGAGCAGTACTTC
NA	TRBJ2-1	NA	TRBV4-2	CASSTGTTARDEQFF	TGTGCCAGCAGCACAGGGACCACGGCTCGGGATGAGCAGTTCTTC
NA	TRBJ2-7	TRBD2	TRBV7-9	CASSRIESGRSEQYF	TGTGCCAGCAGCCGAATCGAGAGCGGGAGATCCGAGCAGTACTTC
NA	TRBJ2-3	TRBD2	TRBV5-4	CASSLPSAGATDTQYF	TGTGCCAGCAGCCTACCGAGCGCGGGAGCCACAGATACGCAGTATTTT
NA	TRBJ1-5	NA	TRBV5-6	CASSYKTGTGNQPQHF	TGTGCCAGCAGCTATAAAACAGGGACGGGCAATCAGCCCCAGCATTTT
NA	TRBJ1-1	NA	TRBV28	CASLGGTEAFF	TGTGCCAGTTTGGGGGGGACTGAAGCTTTCTTT